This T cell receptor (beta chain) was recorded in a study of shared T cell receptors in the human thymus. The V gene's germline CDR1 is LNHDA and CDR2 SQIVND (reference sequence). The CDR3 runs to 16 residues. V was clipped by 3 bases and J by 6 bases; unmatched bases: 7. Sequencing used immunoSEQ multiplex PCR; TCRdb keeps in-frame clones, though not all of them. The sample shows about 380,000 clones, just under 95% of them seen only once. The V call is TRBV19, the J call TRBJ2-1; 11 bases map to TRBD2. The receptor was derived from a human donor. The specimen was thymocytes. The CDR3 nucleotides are TGTGCCAGTAGTATTCGGGTAGCGGGAGGGGGCAATGAGCAGTTCTTC. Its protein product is CASSIRVAGGGNEQFF.